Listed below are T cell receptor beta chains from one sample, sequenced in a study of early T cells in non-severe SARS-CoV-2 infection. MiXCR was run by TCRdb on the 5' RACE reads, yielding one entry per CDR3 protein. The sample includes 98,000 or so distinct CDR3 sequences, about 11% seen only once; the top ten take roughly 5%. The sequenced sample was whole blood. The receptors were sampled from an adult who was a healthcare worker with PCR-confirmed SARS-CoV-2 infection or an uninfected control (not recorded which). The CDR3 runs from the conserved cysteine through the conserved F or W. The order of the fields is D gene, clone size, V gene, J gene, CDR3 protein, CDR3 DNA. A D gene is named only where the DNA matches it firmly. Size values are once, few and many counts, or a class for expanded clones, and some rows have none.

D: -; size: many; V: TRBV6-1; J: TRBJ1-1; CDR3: CASKGGRNTEAFF; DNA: TGTGCCAGCAAAGGAGGGAGGAACACTGAAGCTTTCTTT
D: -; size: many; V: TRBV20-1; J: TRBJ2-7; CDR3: CSGQGRTYEQYF; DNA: TGCAGTGGGCAGGGTCGTACCTACGAGCAGTACTTC
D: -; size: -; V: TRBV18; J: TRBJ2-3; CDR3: CASSPSVDTQYF; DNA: TGTGCCAGCTCACCATCGGTGGATACGCAGTATTTT
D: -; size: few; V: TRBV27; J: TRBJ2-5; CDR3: CASSLAGQPTQETQYF; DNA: TGTGCCAGCAGTTTAGCTGGACAGCCAACGCAAGAGACCCAGTACTTC
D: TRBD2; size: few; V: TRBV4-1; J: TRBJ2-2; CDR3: CASTSGSPNTGELFF; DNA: TGCGCCAGTACTAGCGGGAGCCCGAACACCGGGGAGCTGTTTTTT
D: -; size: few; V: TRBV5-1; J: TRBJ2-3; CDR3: CASSLTGITDTQYF; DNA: TGCGCCAGCAGCTTGACGGGGATTACAGATACGCAGTATTTT
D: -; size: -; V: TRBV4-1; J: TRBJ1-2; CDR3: CASSQTDYYGYTF; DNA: TGCGCCAGCAGCCAGACTGACTACTATGGCTACACCTTC
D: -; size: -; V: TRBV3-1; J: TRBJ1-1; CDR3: CASSQVQQTERAFF; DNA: TGTGCCAGCAGCCAAGTACAACAGACGGAAAGGGCTTTCTTT
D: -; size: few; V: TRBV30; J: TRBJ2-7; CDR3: CAWTKGTIYEQYF; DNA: TGTGCCTGGACCAAAGGGACCATATACGAGCAGTACTTC
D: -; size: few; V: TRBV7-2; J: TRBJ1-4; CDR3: CASRRSTNEKLFF; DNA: TGTGCCAGTAGAAGGTCAACTAATGAAAAACTGTTTTTT